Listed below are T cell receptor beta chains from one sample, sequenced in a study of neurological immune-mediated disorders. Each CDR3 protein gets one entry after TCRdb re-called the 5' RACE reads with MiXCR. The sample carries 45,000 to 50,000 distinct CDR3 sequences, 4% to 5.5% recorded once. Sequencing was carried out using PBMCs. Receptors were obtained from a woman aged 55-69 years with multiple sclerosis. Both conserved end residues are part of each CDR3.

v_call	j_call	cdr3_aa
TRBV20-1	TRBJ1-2	CSARAGFRGYTF
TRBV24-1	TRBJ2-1	CATSDLRGDEQFF
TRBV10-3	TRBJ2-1	CAISEYGRGDEQFF
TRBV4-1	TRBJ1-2	CASSHPGTGAYGYTF
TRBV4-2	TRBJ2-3	CASSQGPFNTDTQYF
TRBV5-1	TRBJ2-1	CASHGGGDYNEQFF
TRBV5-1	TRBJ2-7	CASSSRGGASYEQYF
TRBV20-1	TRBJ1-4	CSALGASGPTNEKLFF
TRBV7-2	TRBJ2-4	CASSHPPRGAKNIQYF
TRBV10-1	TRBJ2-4	CASSEWTEREGYLKNIQYF
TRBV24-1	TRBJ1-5	CATSDHRAGVLQPQHF
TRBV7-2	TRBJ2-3	CASRPAREDTQYF
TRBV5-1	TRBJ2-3	CASSLAMAALTDTQYF
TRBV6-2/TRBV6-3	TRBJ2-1	CASSRTSPSSYNEQFF
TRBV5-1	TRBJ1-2	CASSTGGDGYTF
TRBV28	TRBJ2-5	CASSFLETQYF
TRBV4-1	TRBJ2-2	CASSQSRLAGGTGELFF
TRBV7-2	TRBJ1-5	CASSPTGGRNQPQHF
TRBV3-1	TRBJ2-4	CASSQDRQGIQYF
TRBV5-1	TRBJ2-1	CASSSGTSGRLYNEQFF
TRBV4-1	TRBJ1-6	CASSQGPSPLHF
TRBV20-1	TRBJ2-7	CSARDRSPHEQYF
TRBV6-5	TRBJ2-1	CASSLAGIYNEQFF
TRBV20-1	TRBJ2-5	CSASKQETQYF
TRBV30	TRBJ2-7	CAWSRGSPYEQYF
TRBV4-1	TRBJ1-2	CASSQAPQAPDGYTF
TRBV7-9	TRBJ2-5	CASSSGRGISRETQYF
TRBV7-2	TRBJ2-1	CASSLGTSGRGYGYEQFF
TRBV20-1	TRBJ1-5	CSASQANQPQHF
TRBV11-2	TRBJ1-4	CASSLGEKLFF
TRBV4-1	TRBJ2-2	CASSRQDTGELFF
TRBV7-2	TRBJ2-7	CASSSGGQGVYEQYF
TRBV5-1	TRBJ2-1	CASSGRTSGIVDEQFF
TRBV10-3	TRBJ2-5	CAIRGGDSGETQYF
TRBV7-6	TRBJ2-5	CASSGRGQALQETQYF
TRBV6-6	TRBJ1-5	CASSPGAGMGQPQNF
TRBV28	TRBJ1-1	CASSSPDTGAEAFF
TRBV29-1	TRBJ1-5	CSGGEGSNQPQHF
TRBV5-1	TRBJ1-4	CASSRDGERVEKLFF
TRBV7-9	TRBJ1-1	CASSFANTEAFF